These 4 T cell receptor beta chains originate from one sample sequenced in a study of cytomegalovirus exposure and HLA in healthy donors (dated by TCRdb to about 2017). Preparation of the library involved the immunoSEQ multiplex PCR assay. For the multiplex PCR, a mixture combining 60 forward primers for TCR Vbeta segments and 13 reverse primers for TCR Jbeta segments was used. What TCRdb holds here is the immuneACCESS table cut down to in-frame rearrangements. Part of the clones is not present; checked against another copy, under half of the missing clones reflect an unresolved V gene, and the others are unexplained. Counted in this sample were about 59,000 clones; about 77% of them appeared once. About 6.8% of the sample is held by the ten biggest clonotypes. The sequenced material came from PBMCs. Receptors originate from a man between 25 and 39 years old in good health and CMV-seropositive.

The V and J genes are TRBV15 and TRBJ1-1; TRBD1 is a possible D gene (5 bases). Germline V lookup: CDR1 LNHNV, CDR2 YYDKDF (reference sequence). Trimming took off 5 bases at V and 5 bases at J, with 9 bases between the two ends. The CDR3 covers 12 residues. The CDR3 region is CATSGDRTEAFF. CDR3 in DNA: TGTGCCACCAGCGGTGACAGAACTGAAGCTTTCTTT.

The V gene is TRBV6-4, the J gene TRBJ1-2, with D uncertain. From germline, CDR1 is MRHNA and CDR2 SNTAGT. This CDR3 is built from 13 residues. The ends were cut back, 2 bases at V and 6 bases at J, with 10 bases in the middle. CDR3 residues: CASSDGEADGYTF. For the CDR3, the DNA is TGTGCCAGCAGTGACGGTGAGGCAGATGGCTACACCTTC.

This sequence joins TRBV19 and TRBJ1-5; no definite D call. Trimming shortened V by 6 bases and J by 9 bases, and 9 bases separated the two germline ends. The germline gives CDR1 LNHDA, CDR2 SQIVND (reference sequence). The CDR3 is made up of 11 amino acids. CDR3 sequence (DNA): TGTGCCAGTAGCACGAGCGGGCCCCAGCATTTT. It translates to CASSTSGPQHF.

The gene calls are TRBV7-9 and TRBJ1-6; 12 nucleotides agree with TRBD1. The CDR3 runs 15 residues. Germline assignment: CDR1 SEHNR and CDR2 FQNEAQ (reference sequence). The J segment lost 6 bases and the V segment lost 4 bases, leaving 1 base of the junction unmatched. CDR3 in DNA: TGTGCCAGCAGCTGGGACAGGGGGCCTAATTCACCCCTCCACTTT. Translated: CASSWDRGPNSPLHF.